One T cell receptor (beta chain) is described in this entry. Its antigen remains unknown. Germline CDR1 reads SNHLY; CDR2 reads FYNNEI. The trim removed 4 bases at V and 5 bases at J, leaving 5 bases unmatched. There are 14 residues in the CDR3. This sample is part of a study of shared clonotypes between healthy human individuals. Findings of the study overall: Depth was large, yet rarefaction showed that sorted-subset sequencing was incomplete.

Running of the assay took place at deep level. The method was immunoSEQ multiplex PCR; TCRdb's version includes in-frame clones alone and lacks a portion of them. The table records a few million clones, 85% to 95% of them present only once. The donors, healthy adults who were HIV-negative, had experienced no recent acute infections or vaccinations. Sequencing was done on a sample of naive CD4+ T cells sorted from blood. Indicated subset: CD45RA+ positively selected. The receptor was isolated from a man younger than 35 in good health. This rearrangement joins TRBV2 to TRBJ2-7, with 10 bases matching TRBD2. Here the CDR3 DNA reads TGTGCCAGCAGTGCGGAACTAGCGGGAAACGAGCAGTACTTC. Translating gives CASSAELAGNEQYF.